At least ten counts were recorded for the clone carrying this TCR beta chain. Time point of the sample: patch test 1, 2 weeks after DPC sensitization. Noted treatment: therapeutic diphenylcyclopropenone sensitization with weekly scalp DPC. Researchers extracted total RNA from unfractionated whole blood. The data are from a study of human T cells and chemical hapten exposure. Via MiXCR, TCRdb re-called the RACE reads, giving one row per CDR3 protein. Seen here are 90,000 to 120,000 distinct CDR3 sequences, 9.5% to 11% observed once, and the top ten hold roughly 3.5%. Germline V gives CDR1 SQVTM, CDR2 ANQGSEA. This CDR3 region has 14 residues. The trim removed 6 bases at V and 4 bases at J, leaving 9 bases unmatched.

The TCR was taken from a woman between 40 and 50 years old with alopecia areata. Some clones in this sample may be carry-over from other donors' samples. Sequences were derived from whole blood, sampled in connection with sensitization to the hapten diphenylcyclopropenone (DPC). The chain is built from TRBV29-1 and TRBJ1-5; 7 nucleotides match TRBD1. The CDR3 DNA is TGCAGCGTGGTTTTACCGGGACAGAATCAGCCCCAGCATTTT. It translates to CSVVLPGQNQPQHF.